The 29 T cell receptor beta chains below all came from one sample that was sequenced in a study of chemoradiotherapy in HPV16-positive cancers. The method was immunoSEQ multiplex PCR; TCRdb's version includes in-frame clones alone and lacks a portion of them. The table has roughly 3,100 clones, about four fifths seen once. The sequencing used tumor tissue, collected from a patient who underwent chemoradiotherapy. These receptors came from a human donor with HPV-associated anogenital cancer.

The chain has TRBV5-1 and TRBJ2-1; the match to TRBD1 covers 9 bases. The length of the CDR3 is 16 residues. CDR1 SGHRS and CDR2 YFSETQ come from the germline V gene. Trimming at V came to 0 bases and at J to 3 bases, leaving 4 bases not matched to a gene. The CDR3 DNA reads as TGCGCCAGCAGCTTGGGAGACAGGGGGTTCTACAATGAGCAGTTCTTC. Translated, it gives CASSLGDRGFYNEQFF.

J is TRBJ1-4 and V is TRBV9, with D maybe TRBD1 (5 bases). CDR1 and CDR2 from the germline V gene are SGDLS and YYNGEE. Deletions cut 2 bases from V and 2 bases from J, with 10 bases between. This CDR3 is 15 amino acids long. The CDR3 sequence: CASSVGGSTNEKLFF. The CDR3 DNA reads TGTGCCAGCAGCGTTGGGGGTTCGACTAATGAAAAACTGTTTTTT.

This clone appeared a few times. The chain uses TRBV28 and TRBJ1-5; D perhaps matches TRBD1 (6 bases). This CDR3 is 12 amino acids long. The germline CDR1 and CDR2 sequences are MDHEN and SYDVKM. V was pared by 10 bases and J by 4 bases, with 11 bases between. In DNA form, the CDR3 reads TGTGCCACCCGGGGGCAAAATCAGCCCCAGCATTTT. Its translation is CATRGQNQPQHF.

This clone was seen just once. The V call is TRBV28, the J call TRBJ2-7; D gene unclear. Germline CDR1 reads MDHEN; CDR2 reads SYDVKM. The CDR3 is 14 amino acids. V lost 5 bases, J lost 2 bases, and 13 bases lay in between. The CDR3 is CASSGPDKPYEQYF. The CDR3 nucleotides read TGTGCCAGCAGTGGTCCCGACAAACCCTACGAGCAGTACTTC.

Details on this clone: Within the sample, other DNA sequences also encode this same CDR3. The V call is TRBV5-1, the J call TRBJ2-1; the match to TRBD2 covers 10 bases. This CDR3 contains 15 residues. Germline lookup yields CDR1 SGHRS and CDR2 YFSETQ. V lost 1 base to trimming and J lost 8 bases; unmatched junction nucleotides: 6. The chain's CDR3 is CASSLISGRVDEQFF. In DNA form, the CDR3 reads TGCGCCAGCAGCTTGATCAGCGGGAGGGTCGATGAGCAGTTCTTC.

CDR3 in DNA: TGTGCCAGTAGTTACGAAGGGGCGACTAATGAAAAACTGTTTTTT. This codes for CASSYEGATNEKLFF. V gene TRBV19 combines with J gene TRBJ1-4; D is perhaps TRBD1 (5 bases). The CDR3 has 15 amino acids. The germline V gene has CDR1 LNHDA and CDR2 SQIVND (reference sequence). The V end lost 5 bases, the J end lost 2 bases, and 12 bases lay between the germline ends.

This rearrangement joins TRBV25-1 to TRBJ1-1; 7 bases are shared with TRBD1. The V and J ends lost 5 bases and 4 bases, in that order; junction bases with no gene match: 4. Germline CDR1 MGHDK, CDR2 SYGVNS. The CDR3 covers 13 residues. For the CDR3, the DNA is TGTGCCAGCAGTTCAGGGGGGCGCACTGAAGCTTTCTTT. Its protein product is CASSSGGRTEAFF.

A note on this clone: This same CDR3 is encoded by further DNA sequences in the sample. The J gene is TRBJ2-1, the V gene TRBV14; TRBD2 is a possible D gene (7 bases). Germline CDR1 and CDR2: SGHDN and FVKESK. Trimming removed 6 bases from V and 4 bases from J, with 16 bases in between. This CDR3 is 15 amino acids long. CDR3 residues: CASSPRGALYNEQFF. CDR3 DNA: TGTGCCAGCAGTCCCCGGGGGGCCCTTTACAATGAGCAGTTCTTC.

This chain links TRBV9 with TRBJ1-1; D perhaps matches TRBD1 (6 bases). The CDR3 is made up of 14 amino acids. Germline values: CDR1 SGDLS, CDR2 YYNGEE. Trimming removed 0 bases from V and 4 bases from J, with 10 bases in between. CDR3 nucleotides: TGTGCCAGCAGCGTAGGAGGGGGGGGCACTGAAGCTTTCTTT. As protein: CASSVGGGGTEAFF.

The rearrangement links TRBV19 to TRBJ2-1; no firm D call. V lost 6 bases to trimming and J lost 6 bases, with 6 bases between them. This CDR3 contains 11 residues. The germline V gene encodes CDR1 LNHDA and CDR2 SQIVND (reference sequence). The CDR3 is CASRKANEQFF. In DNA, the CDR3 is TGTGCCAGTAGGAAGGCCAATGAGCAGTTCTTC. The full variable domain, completed using reference TRBV19 and TRBJ2-1, is DGGITQSPKYLFRKEGQNVTLSCEQNLNHDAMYWYRQDPGQGLRLIYYSQIVNDFQKGDIAEGYSVSREKKESFPLTVTSAQKNPTAFYLCASRKANEQFFGPGTRLTVL.

This clone was seen a handful of times. This chain joins TRBV9 and TRBJ2-3; a weak D match, TRBD2 (5 bases). Per germline, CDR1 SGDLS and CDR2 YYNGEE. V was clipped by 5 bases and J by 5 bases, with 9 bases between them. CDR3 length: 12 residues. The CDR3 region has the DNA TGTGCCAGCAGGGGAGCAGGAGATACGCAGTATTTT. It encodes CASRGAGDTQYF.

This clone showed up just a few times. The J gene is TRBJ2-3, the V gene TRBV9; TRBD2 aligns across 11 bases. Losses at the gene ends were 3 bases for V and 2 bases for J; bases not matched to a gene: 5. Germline V gives CDR1 SGDLS, CDR2 YYNGEE. The CDR3 contains 16 residues. The CDR3 coding sequence is TGTGCCAGCAGCGGCGGGACTAGCGGCCTCACAGATACGCAGTATTTT. Protein sequence: CASSGGTSGLTDTQYF.

The gene calls are TRBV27 and TRBJ2-7, with D possibly TRBD2 on 6 matching bases. The V gene lost 2 bases and the J gene lost 2 bases, with 22 bases spanning the gap. CDR1 is MNHEY, CDR2 SMNVEV, per germline (reference sequence). The CDR3 has 18 residues. In DNA form, the CDR3 reads TGTGCCAGCAGTTTAAAGTCGTCGGGGGATGGAGTCCCCTACGAGCAGTACTTC. Its protein product is CASSLKSSGDGVPYEQYF.

This clone came up once. The chain carries TRBV1 and TRBJ2-3; the tabulated D call, TRBD2, remains unverified against the DNA. TRBV1 is recorded as a pseudogene. The CDR3 has 17 residues. The CDR3 bases are TGCACCAGCAGCCCCGGAAGGAGCGGGGCTAGCACAGATACGCAGTATTTT. Translation gives CTSSPGRSGASTDTQYF.

The chain employs TRBV7-2 and TRBJ2-3; the D gene is possibly TRBD1 (6 bases). Germline values: CDR1 SGHTA, CDR2 FQGNSA. The CDR3 is 14 residues long. V lost 2 bases and J lost 5, with 11 bases in between. CDR3 region: CASSLNREGDTQYF. The CDR3 DNA follows: TGTGCCAGCAGCTTAAACAGGGAAGGAGATACGCAGTATTTT.

The J gene is TRBJ1-1, the V gene TRBV5-6; D is perhaps TRBD1 (5 bases). The CDR3 runs to 14 residues. The V gene lost 0 bases and the J gene lost 0 bases, with 6 bases spanning the gap. Per the germline V gene, CDR1 is SGHDT and CDR2 is YYEEEE. The CDR3 loop reads CASSLARVNTEAFF. The DNA for the CDR3 is TGTGCCAGCAGCTTGGCCAGGGTGAACACTGAAGCTTTCTTT.

V gene TRBV27 combines with J gene TRBJ2-3; 8 bases fit TRBD2. This CDR3 contains 13 residues. Germline V lookup: CDR1 MNHEY, CDR2 SMNVEV (reference sequence). Trimming at V came to 5 bases and at J to 6 bases, leaving 4 bases not matched to a gene. In DNA, the CDR3 is TGTGCCAGCAGTCGGGGGGGACCGGATACGCAGTATTTT. Amino acids: CASSRGGPDTQYF.

The chain combines TRBV5-1 with TRBJ2-1; tentatively, D is TRBD2 (7 bases). Germline lookup yields CDR1 SGHRS and CDR2 YFSETQ. The CDR3 length is 15 residues. Trimming left V 6 bases short and J 2 bases short, with 15 bases between. The CDR3 spells CASKLAGAPYNEQFF. CDR3 bases: TGCGCCAGCAAACTCGCGGGGGCACCCTACAATGAGCAGTTCTTC.

The chain joins TRBV5-1 to TRBJ2-3, with TRBD2 as a possible D gene (5 bases). The length of the CDR3 is 17 residues. Deletions cut 5 bases from V and 0 bases from J, with 19 bases between. The germline V gene has CDR1 SGHRS and CDR2 YFSETQ. The CDR3 here is CASSALRGYTSTDTQYF. CDR3 nucleotides: TGCGCCAGCAGTGCCCTCCGGGGTTACACTAGCACAGATACGCAGTATTTT.

The genes are TRBV9 and TRBJ2-3; 10 bases map to TRBD2. V was clipped by 3 bases and J by 7 bases; unmatched bases: 8. The germline V gene has CDR1 SGDLS and CDR2 YYNGEE. The CDR3 is 15 amino acids. The CDR3 reads CASSEREGLANTQYF. The CDR3 DNA reads as TGTGCCAGCAGCGAGCGGGAGGGACTAGCAAATACGCAGTATTTT.

V is TRBV29-1 and J is TRBJ2-1, with 14 positions matching TRBD2. Germline-derived CDR1 and CDR2 are SQVTM and ANQGSEA. The CDR3 has 16 amino acids. The ends lost 6 bases at V and 4 bases at J; junction bases unmatched: 8. The CDR3 reads CSVAPGTSGGYNEQFF. The CDR3 DNA follows: TGCAGCGTCGCCCCCGGGACTAGCGGGGGATACAATGAGCAGTTCTTC.

V and J are TRBV4-1 and TRBJ2-6; the D is unclear. Germline CDR1 and CDR2: MGHRA and YSYEKL. Trimming stripped 2 bases from V and 0 bases from J, with 14 bases between. CDR3 length equals 18 residues. This CDR3 reads CASSQSLTGNSGANVLTF. The DNA for the CDR3 is TGCGCCAGCAGCCAATCATTGACTGGAAACTCTGGGGCCAACGTCCTGACTTTC.

The J gene is TRBJ2-7, the V gene TRBV14; D uncertain. The V gene lost 2 bases and the J gene lost 3 bases, with 14 bases spanning the gap. The CDR3 has 15 residues. CDR1 and CDR2 from the germline V gene are SGHDN and FVKESK. CDR3 loop: CASSQQPRPDYEQYF. As DNA, the CDR3 is TGTGCCAGCAGCCAACAACCGCGGCCGGACTACGAGCAGTACTTC.

The chain joins TRBV2 to TRBJ1-6, with TRBD1 matching 8 bases. Germline V CDR1 and CDR2: SNHLY, FYNNEI. CDR3 length equals 14 residues. V lost 7 bases and J lost 6; bases outside the gene matches: 5. CDR3 loop: CASKMDRVNSPLHF. The CDR3 nucleotides are TGTGCCAGCAAGATGGACAGGGTTAATTCACCCCTCCACTTT.

This clone was seen just once. The chain links TRBV6-4 to TRBJ2-1; 11 nucleotides agree with TRBD2. The CDR3 consists of 15 residues. The V segment lost 2 bases and the J segment 3 bases; nucleotides outside the gene matches: 0. CDR1 and CDR2 (germline): MRHNA, SNTAGT. The DNA for the CDR3 is TGTGCCAGCAGTGACACTAGCGGGAGCTACAATGAGCAGTTCTTC. Protein sequence: CASSDTSGSYNEQFF.

The V and J genes are TRBV6-1 and TRBJ2-7, with TRBD2 identical over 16 bases. This CDR3 is built from 17 residues. Germline V gene data show CDR1 as MNHNS and CDR2 as SASEGT. The V and J ends lost 1 base and 7 bases, in that order; junction bases with no gene match: 7. CDR3 sequence reads: CASSEVGLAGGPREQYF. In nucleotides, the CDR3 is TGTGCCAGCAGTGAAGTGGGACTAGCGGGAGGGCCTCGAGAGCAGTACTTC.

This chain joins TRBV7-2 and TRBJ2-7; D gene ambiguous. The germline V gene encodes CDR1 SGHTA and CDR2 FQGNSA. The V end lost 1 base, the J end lost 4 bases, and 11 bases lay between the germline ends. The CDR3 extends over 14 amino acids. In DNA form, the CDR3 reads TGTGCCAGCAGCTTAGGGGCGAAAAATTACGAGCAGTACTTC. Its protein is CASSLGAKNYEQYF.

The sample holds a few counts of this clone. This chain links TRBV4-1 with TRBJ2-7, with D maybe TRBD1 (5 bases). The CDR3 contains 15 residues. V lost 1 base to trimming and J lost 1 base, with 11 bases between them. Germline V CDR1 and CDR2: MGHRA, YSYEKL. Here the CDR3 DNA reads TGCGCCAGCAGCCAAGCCTGGACATCTTCCTACGAGCAGTACTTC. Protein product: CASSQAWTSSYEQYF.

This CDR3 is CASNKGREQFF. CDR3 DNA: TGTGCCAGCAACAAAGGGCGTGAGCAGTTCTTC. V and J are TRBV27 and TRBJ2-1; no firm D call. Trimming removed 7 bases from V and 9 bases from J, with 10 bases in between. Germline values: CDR1 MNHEY, CDR2 SMNVEV (reference sequence). The CDR3 runs 11 residues.